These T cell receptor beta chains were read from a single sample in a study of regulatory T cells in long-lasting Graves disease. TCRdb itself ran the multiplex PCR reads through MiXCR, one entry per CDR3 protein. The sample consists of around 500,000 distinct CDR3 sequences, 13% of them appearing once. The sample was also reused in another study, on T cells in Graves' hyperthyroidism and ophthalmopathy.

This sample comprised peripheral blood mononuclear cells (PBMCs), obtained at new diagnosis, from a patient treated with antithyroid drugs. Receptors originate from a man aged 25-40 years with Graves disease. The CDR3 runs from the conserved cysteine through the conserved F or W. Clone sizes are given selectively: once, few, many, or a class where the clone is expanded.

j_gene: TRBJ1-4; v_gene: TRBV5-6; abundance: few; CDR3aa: CASSLEPDSATNEKLFF
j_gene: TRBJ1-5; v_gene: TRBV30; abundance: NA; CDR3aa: CAWRGDRGQPQHF
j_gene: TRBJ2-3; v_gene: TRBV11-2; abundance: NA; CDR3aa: CASSPRPSGTTTDAQYF
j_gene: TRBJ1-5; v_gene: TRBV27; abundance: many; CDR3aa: CASSLVSGSDQPQHF
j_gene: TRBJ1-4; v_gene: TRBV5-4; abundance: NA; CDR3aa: CASSAQGRGEKLFF
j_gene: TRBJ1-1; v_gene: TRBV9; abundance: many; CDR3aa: CASSVQGDTEAFF
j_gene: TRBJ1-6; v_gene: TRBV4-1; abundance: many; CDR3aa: CASSQVIVGDSPLHF
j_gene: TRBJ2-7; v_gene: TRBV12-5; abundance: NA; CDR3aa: CASAPHDSYEQYF
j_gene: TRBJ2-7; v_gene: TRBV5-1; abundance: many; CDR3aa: CASSLGLAGGPSYEQYF
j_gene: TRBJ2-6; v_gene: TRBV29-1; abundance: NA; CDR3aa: CSVGRSGANVLTF
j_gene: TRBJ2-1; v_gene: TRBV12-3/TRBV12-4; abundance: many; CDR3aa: CASSPPPGGTERTSGRAHNEQFF
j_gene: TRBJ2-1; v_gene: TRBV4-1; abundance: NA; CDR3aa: CASSQVGLGVREQFF
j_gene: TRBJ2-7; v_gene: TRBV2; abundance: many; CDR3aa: CASSENSFYEQYF
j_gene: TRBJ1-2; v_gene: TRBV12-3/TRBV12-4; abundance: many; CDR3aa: CASSLRSPGNYGYTF
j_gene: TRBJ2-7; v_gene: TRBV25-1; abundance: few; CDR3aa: CASSVGTATYEQYF
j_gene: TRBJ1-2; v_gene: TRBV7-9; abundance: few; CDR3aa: CASSLGWGSDYGYTF
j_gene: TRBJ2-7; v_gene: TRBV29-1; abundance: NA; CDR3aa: CSVLGDWGYEQYF
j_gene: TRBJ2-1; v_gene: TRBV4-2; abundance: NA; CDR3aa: CASSLSGTGARYNEQFF
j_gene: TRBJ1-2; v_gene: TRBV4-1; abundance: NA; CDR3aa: CASAPPAGPNYGYTF
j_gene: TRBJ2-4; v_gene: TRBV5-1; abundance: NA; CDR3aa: CASSSRDWGIQYF
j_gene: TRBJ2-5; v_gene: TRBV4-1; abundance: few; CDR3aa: CASSRRELGGETQYF
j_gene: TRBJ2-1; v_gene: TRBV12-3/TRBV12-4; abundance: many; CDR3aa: CASRATSGRQFF